This T cell receptor beta chain was recorded in a study of blood T cell repertoires in COVID-19. The germline gives CDR1 SGDLS, CDR2 YYNGEE. This CDR3 has 14 amino acids. V was clipped by 3 bases and J by 7 bases, with 17 bases between them. The table came from immunoSEQ multiplex PCR; TCRdb's copy has only in-frame clones and leaves some out. The sample consists of 200,000 to 250,000 clones, about 85% of them appearing once. The chain combines TRBV9 with TRBJ2-7; no reliable D call. This TCR was sampled from a woman under 30 who had recovered from COVID-19. Sequencing was performed on peripheral blood. In DNA form, the CDR3 reads TGTGCCAGCAGCGCCCCTTCCAGCGCCCGTGAGCAGTACTTC. Its translation is CASSAPSSAREQYF.